The 32 T cell receptor beta chains below were found in one sample sequenced in a study of blood T cell repertoires in COVID-19. Clones were read by immunoSEQ multiplex PCR, and TCRdb kept only the in-frame ones, dropping some. The table records approximately 400,000 clones, approximately 89% of them present only once. Sample: PBMCs or T cells enriched from blood (not recorded which). All receptors derive from a woman between 40 and 50 years old who had been exposed to COVID-19.

The rearrangement uses TRBV2 and TRBJ1-1; D may be TRBD1 (5 bases). Germline CDR1 reads SNHLY; CDR2 reads FYNNEI. The CDR3 extends over 15 amino acids. The V end was cut by 6 bases, the J end by 2 bases, with 16 bases between. The DNA of the CDR3 is TGTGCCAGCAGACCCCGGGGGACCGTAAACACTGAAGCTTTCTTT. This codes for CASRPRGTVNTEAFF.

The table lists this clone with a count of one. V usage is TRBV18 and J usage is TRBJ1-1; D is unclear. The germline V gene encodes CDR1 KGHSH and CDR2 LQKENI. Trimming removed 3 bases at V and 1 base at J, with 3 bases between. This CDR3 contains 12 residues. The CDR3 DNA reads as TGTGCCAGCTCACCCGGGAACACTGAAGCTTTCTTT. This codes for CASSPGNTEAFF.

The rearrangement uses TRBV5-5 and TRBJ1-1; no firm D call. Trimming shortened V by 0 bases and J by 0 bases, and 3 bases separated the two germline ends. The V gene's germline CDR1 is SGHKS and CDR2 YYEKEE (reference sequence). The CDR3 covers 13 residues. CDR3 coding DNA: TGTGCCAGCAGCTTGGGGCTGAACACTGAAGCTTTCTTT. Encoded protein: CASSLGLNTEAFF. The entire variable domain, with the rest obtained from reference TRBV5-5 and TRBJ1-1, is as follows: DAGVTQSPTHLIKTRGQQVTLRCSPISGHKSVSWYQQVLGQGPQFIFQYYEKEERGRGNFPDRFSARQFPNYSSELNVNALLLGDSALYLCASSLGLNTEAFFGQGTRLTVV.

The V call is TRBV11-1, the J call TRBJ2-7; no clear D. The CDR3 runs to 14 residues. The germline V and J ends were trimmed by 3 bases and 6 bases, with 15 bases remaining between them. The germline CDR1 and CDR2 sequences are SGHAT and FQDESV (reference sequence). Written as DNA, the CDR3 is TGTGCCAGCAGCTTGAGATTCTCTTCCCCCGAGCAGTACTTC. This translates into CASSLRFSSPEQYF.

The V call is TRBV2, the J call TRBJ1-2; no firm D call. In germline, CDR1 is SNHLY, CDR2 FYNNEI. Deletions cut 2 bases from V and 5 bases from J, with 12 bases between. The CDR3 totals 14 residues. The CDR3 region has the DNA TGTGCCAGCAGTGAAAGGAGGGCAGCTTATGGCTACACCTTC. It yields the protein CASSERRAAYGYTF.

In this sample, this clone turned up once. V usage is TRBV25-1 and J usage is TRBJ1-5; weak D call: TRBD1 (5 bases). This CDR3 is built from 14 residues. The germline CDR1 and CDR2 sequences are MGHDK and SYGVNS. V lost 1 base, J lost 4 bases, and 8 bases lay in between. CDR3 DNA: TGTGCCAGCAGTGAATTTGGGGGGAATCAGCCCCAGCATTTT. This encodes CASSEFGGNQPQHF. Using reference TRBV25-1 and TRBJ1-5 for the parts outside the CDR3, the full variable domain is EADIYQTPRYLVIGTGKKITLECSQTMGHDKMYWYQQDPGMELHLIHYSYGVNSTEKGDLSSESTVSRIRTEHFPLTLESARPSHTSQYLCASSEFGGNQPQHFGDGTRLSIL.

V usage is TRBV18 and J usage is TRBJ2-2; 10 nucleotides agree with TRBD2. The ends lost 3 bases at V and 7 bases at J; junction bases unmatched: 8. The CDR3 is made up of 16 amino acids. Germline V gene data show CDR1 as KGHSH and CDR2 as LQKENI. CDR3 in amino acids: CASSPPSGSYGGELFF. The CDR3 region has the DNA TGTGCCAGCTCACCCCCTAGCGGGAGTTACGGCGGGGAGCTGTTTTTT.

The V and J genes are TRBV27 and TRBJ1-4; D not certain. Per the germline V gene, CDR1 is MNHEY and CDR2 is SMNVEV (reference sequence). V was trimmed by 5 bases and J by 0 bases, leaving 13 bases between them. The CDR3 is 16 residues long. CDR3 residues: CASSPYGPTTNEKLFF. As DNA, the CDR3 is TGTGCCAGCAGTCCCTATGGTCCAACAACTAATGAAAAACTGTTTTTT.

The chain couples TRBV29-1 to TRBJ1-2, with 9 bases aligning to TRBD1. Germline V gene sequence: CDR1 SQVTM, CDR2 ANQGSEA. CDR3 length: 14 residues. V was pared by 0 bases and J by 8 bases, with 7 bases of the junction left unmatched. The CDR3 bases are TGCAGCGTTGAAGATAAGGGACAGGGAAGCGGCTACACCTTC. Translated, it gives CSVEDKGQGSGYTF.

This clone has a single count. The rearrangement links TRBV3-1 (or the pseudogene TRBV3-2) to TRBJ1-6; 7 bases are a match to TRBD1. From germline, CDR1 is LGHDT and CDR2 YNNKEL (reference sequence). Trimming took 3 bases from V and 12 from J; bases not matched to a gene: 5. This CDR3 comprises 13 residues. CDR3 residues: CASSQLQGGPLHF. The CDR3 DNA follows: TGTGCCAGCAGCCAGCTGCAGGGGGGACCCCTCCACTTT.

The V gene is TRBV11-3, the J gene TRBJ1-2; 9 bases map to TRBD1. CDR1 is SGHNT and CDR2 is YENEEA in the germline V gene. V lost 5 bases and J lost 6; bases outside the gene matches: 13. The CDR3 consists of 16 residues. This chain's CDR3 is CASSTYSGTGNDGYTF. Here the CDR3 DNA reads TGTGCCAGCAGCACTTATTCCGGGACAGGGAATGATGGCTACACCTTC.

This sequence joins TRBV7-6 and TRBJ2-1; 8 bases are a match to TRBD2. The CDR3 runs 18 residues. Germline loops: CDR1 SGHVS, CDR2 FNYEAQ. V trimming: 2 bases; J trimming: 9 bases; junction bases outside the gene matches: 18. In DNA, the CDR3 is TGTGCCAGCAGCTTAACCTTACGACCCCTGACTAGCGATTCTGAGCAGTTCTTC. It encodes CASSLTLRPLTSDSEQFF.

This clone was detected only once. This chain joins TRBV16 and TRBJ1-1; TRBD1 agrees at 10 bases. The CDR3 is 16 residues long. V was pared by 0 bases and J by 4 bases, with 5 bases of the junction left unmatched. Germline lookup yields CDR1 KGHSY and CDR2 FQNENV. CDR3 loop: CASSQSTGGFGTEAFF. The CDR3 bases are TGTGCCAGCAGCCAATCGACAGGGGGCTTTGGCACTGAAGCTTTCTTT. Based on the CDR3 plus reference TRBV16 and TRBJ1-1, the full variable domain is GEEVAQTPKHLVRGEGQKAKLYCAPIKGHSYVFWYQQVLKNEFKFLISFQNENVFDETGMPKERFSAKCLPNSPCSLEIQATKLEDSAVYFCASSQSTGGFGTEAFFGQGTRLTVV.

This chain's CDR3 is CASSIWGTESYEQYF. The CDR3 bases are TGTGCCAGTAGTATCTGGGGGACAGAATCCTACGAGCAGTACTTC. V is TRBV19 and J is TRBJ2-7; TRBD1 matches at 7 bases. The CDR3 runs 15 residues. Germline CDR1 is LNHDA and CDR2 is SQIVND (reference sequence). V dropped 3 bases and J dropped 1; count of bases not matched to a gene: 6.

The rearrangement uses TRBV7-3 and TRBJ2-5, with a tentative D call TRBD2 (5 bases). Trimming left V 1 base short and J 4 bases short, with 10 bases between. Germline V CDR1 and CDR2: SGHTA, FQGTGA. This CDR3 is built from 14 residues. The CDR3: CASSLRGKGETQYF. CDR3 nucleotide sequence: TGTGCCAGCAGCTTAAGAGGGAAGGGAGAGACCCAGTACTTC.

The chain uses TRBV19 and TRBJ1-1; a weak D match, TRBD1 (6 bases). Germline CDR1 LNHDA, CDR2 SQIVND (reference sequence). The CDR3 spans 17 residues. The germline V and J ends were trimmed by 7 bases and 1 base, with 22 bases remaining between them. The CDR3 region has the DNA TGTGCCAGTATGATGAGGACAGAGCTCATAAAGAACACTGAAGCTTTCTTT. Protein product: CASMMRTELIKNTEAFF. Full variable domain (missing parts from reference TRBV19 and TRBJ1-1): DGGITQSPKYLFRKEGQNVTLSCEQNLNHDAMYWYRQDPGQGLRLIYYSQIVNDFQKGDIAEGYSVSREKKESFPLTVTSAQKNPTAFYLCASMMRTELIKNTEAFFGQGTRLTVV.

This clone was seen a single time. V and J are TRBV18 and TRBJ1-1; tentatively, D is TRBD1 (5 bases). Trimming cost V 2 bases and J 4 bases, with 14 bases left between them. The length of the CDR3 is 15 residues. Germline-derived CDR1 and CDR2 are KGHSH and LQKENI. CDR3 region: CASSPGGAGGTEAFF. CDR3 bases: TGTGCCAGCTCACCAGGTGGGGCCGGGGGCACTGAAGCTTTCTTT.

This clone appeared a few times. The chain has TRBV29-1 and TRBJ1-2; 9 nucleotides match TRBD1. Trimming at V came to 3 bases and at J to 6 bases, leaving 5 bases not matched to a gene. This CDR3 contains 13 residues. Per germline, CDR1 SQVTM and CDR2 ANQGSEA. The CDR3 protein is CSVDRDRANGYTF. In DNA, the CDR3 is TGCAGCGTTGATAGGGACAGGGCCAATGGCTACACCTTC.

As concerns this clone: One end of the junction does not line up with germline, which may come from a read error. This chain uses TRBV7-7 with TRBJ2-1, with 11 bases that match TRBD2. Germline values: CDR1 SSHAT, CDR2 FNYEAQ (reference sequence). This CDR3 is 15 amino acids long. The CDR3 sequence: CASSPVLAGVGEQFF. Here the CDR3 DNA reads TGTGCTAGCAGCCCGGTACTAGCGGGAGTTGGTGAGCAGTTCTTC.

The chain combines TRBV19 with TRBJ2-7; 11 positions agree with TRBD2. This CDR3 spans 15 amino acids. Trimming at V came to 3 bases and at J to 6 bases, leaving 7 bases not matched to a gene. Germline CDR1 and CDR2: LNHDA and SQIVND (reference sequence). In nucleotides, the CDR3 is TGTGCCAGTAGTATTAGCGGGAGGGCCCGTACCGAGCAGTACTTC. This gives the protein CASSISGRARTEQYF.

The genes are TRBV5-5 and TRBJ1-2, with TRBD1 matching over 8 bases. The CDR3 totals 16 residues. Per germline, CDR1 SGHKS and CDR2 YYEKEE (reference sequence). V lost 3 bases to trimming and J lost 0 bases; unmatched junction nucleotides: 7. CDR3 DNA: TGTGCCAGCAGCTCAGTATACAGGGGGGCTAACTATGGCTACACCTTC. This codes for CASSSVYRGANYGYTF.

The chain uses TRBV12-5 and TRBJ1-4; D unresolved. Germline V lookup: CDR1 LGHNT, CDR2 FRNRAP. This CDR3 region has 11 residues. The V end lost 7 bases, the J end lost 6 bases, and 6 bases lay between the germline ends. CDR3 sequence (DNA): TGTGCTAGTGCCCTCGATGAAAAACTGTTTTTT. Protein product: CASALDEKLFF.

The chain recombines TRBV10-2 with TRBJ2-3, with a weak D call TRBD2 (5 bases). CDR1 and CDR2 (germline): WSHSY, SAAADI. The CDR3 loop spans 12 amino acids. Trimming cost V 6 bases and J 5 bases, with 9 bases left between them. The CDR3 coding sequence is TGCGCCAGCAGGAGGGAGCTAGATACGCAGTATTTT. It specifies CASRRELDTQYF.

The V and J genes are TRBV7-3 and TRBJ1-1; no reliable D call. Germline V gives CDR1 SGHTA, CDR2 FQGTGA. There are 14 residues in the CDR3. The germline V and J ends were trimmed by 2 bases and 7 bases, with 14 bases remaining between them. CDR3 nucleotide sequence: TGTGCCAGCAGCTTAGGAGGAGGCCGTAGTGAAGCTTTCTTT. Translating gives CASSLGGGRSEAFF.

The chain employs TRBV6-5 and TRBJ2-7, with 8 bases aligning to TRBD2. V trimming: 6 bases; J trimming: 3 bases; junction bases outside the gene matches: 10. CDR3 size: 15 residues. The germline V gene has CDR1 MNHEY and CDR2 SVGAGI. This CDR3 reads CASRSAGGGIYEQYF. CDR3 coding DNA: TGTGCCAGCAGGAGCGCGGGGGGAGGGATCTACGAGCAGTACTTC.

CDR3 protein: CASKRSILLETEAFF. The CDR3 nucleotides read TGCGCCAGCAAGAGGTCTATCCTTTTGGAAACTGAAGCTTTCTTT. The chain uses TRBV5-1 and TRBJ1-1, with unresolved D. In germline, CDR1 is SGHRS, CDR2 YFSETQ. The CDR3 runs 15 residues. V dropped 6 bases and J dropped 5 bases, with 20 bases sitting between them. The full variable domain, with the rest looked up from reference TRBV5-1 and TRBJ1-1, is KAGVTQTPRYLIKTRGQQVTLSCSPISGHRSVSWYQQTPGQGLQFLFEYFSETQRNKGNFPGRFSGRQFSNSRSEMNVSTLELGDSALYLCASKRSILLETEAFFGQGTRLTVV.

V is TRBV7-9 and J is TRBJ2-7; weak D call: TRBD1 (5 bases). Germline values: CDR1 SEHNR, CDR2 FQNEAQ (reference sequence). Trimming took 5 bases from V and 4 from J, leaving 9 bases between them. This CDR3 is 12 amino acids long. The CDR3 spells CASSPRGYEQYF. The CDR3 DNA reads as TGTGCCAGCAGCCCAAGGGGTTACGAGCAGTACTTC.

The chain carries TRBV19 and TRBJ2-1; 11 bases match TRBD1. With 5 bases clipped from V and 10 bases from J, the junction kept 16 bases outside the gene matches. Germline V gives CDR1 LNHDA, CDR2 SQIVND (reference sequence). This CDR3 comprises 17 residues. The CDR3 protein is CASSERWTGGSGGEQFF. The DNA for the CDR3 is TGTGCCAGTAGTGAGAGGTGGACAGGGGGCTCGGGTGGCGAGCAGTTCTTC.

CDR3 loop: CASLDRGPAEAFF. In nucleotides, the CDR3 is TGTGCCAGCCTGGACAGGGGGCCGGCTGAAGCTTTCTTT. The chain is built from TRBV6-6 and TRBJ1-1; 11 bases match TRBD1. Germline V gives CDR1 MNHNY, CDR2 SVGAGI (reference sequence). The CDR3 is 13 residues long. With V trimmed by 8 bases and J by 6 bases, 5 bases remained unmatched.

The rearrangement uses TRBV27 and TRBJ1-1; possibly TRBD1 for D (5 bases). With 2 bases removed from V and 4 bases from J, the gap between germline ends came to 11 bases. Per germline, CDR1 MNHEY and CDR2 SMNVEV (reference sequence). The CDR3 is made up of 14 amino acids. The CDR3 sequence: CASSLRGRATEAFF. In DNA, the CDR3 is TGTGCCAGCAGTTTACGCGGCAGGGCCACTGAAGCTTTCTTT.

Note on this clone: The identical CDR3 is also encoded by other nucleotide sequences in the sample. This chain connects TRBV7-2 to TRBJ1-1; 8 bases map to TRBD1. This CDR3 spans 14 amino acids. J was trimmed by 5 bases and V by 3 bases; bases with no gene match: 5. Looked up from germline, CDR1 is SGHTA and CDR2 is FQGNSA. CDR3 residues: CASSLRTGSTEAFF. The DNA for the CDR3 is TGTGCCAGCAGCTTGCGGACAGGGAGTACTGAAGCTTTCTTT.

The J gene is TRBJ1-6, the V gene TRBV7-6; perhaps TRBD1 as D (6 bases). CDR3 length: 15 residues. The V gene's germline CDR1 is SGHVS and CDR2 FNYEAQ. V lost 1 base to trimming and J lost 5 bases, with 9 bases between them. CDR3 loop: CASSLEPGDNSPLHF. CDR3 sequence (DNA): TGTGCCAGCAGCTTAGAGCCAGGGGATAATTCACCCCTCCACTTT.